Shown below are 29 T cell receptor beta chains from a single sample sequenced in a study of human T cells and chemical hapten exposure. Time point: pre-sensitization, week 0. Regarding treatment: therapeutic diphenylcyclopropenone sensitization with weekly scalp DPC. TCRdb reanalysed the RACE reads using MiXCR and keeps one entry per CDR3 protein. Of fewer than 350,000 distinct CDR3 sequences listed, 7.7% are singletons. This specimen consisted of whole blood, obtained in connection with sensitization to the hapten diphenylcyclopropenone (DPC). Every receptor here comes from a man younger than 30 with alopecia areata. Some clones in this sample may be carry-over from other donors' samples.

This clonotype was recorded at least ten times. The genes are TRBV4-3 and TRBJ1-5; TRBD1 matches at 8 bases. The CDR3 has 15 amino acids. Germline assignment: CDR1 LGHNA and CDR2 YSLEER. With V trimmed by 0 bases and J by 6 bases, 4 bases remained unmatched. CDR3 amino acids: CASSQDLQGVQPQHF. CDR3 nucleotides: TGCGCCAGCAGCCAAGATCTACAGGGGGTTCAGCCCCAGCATTTT.

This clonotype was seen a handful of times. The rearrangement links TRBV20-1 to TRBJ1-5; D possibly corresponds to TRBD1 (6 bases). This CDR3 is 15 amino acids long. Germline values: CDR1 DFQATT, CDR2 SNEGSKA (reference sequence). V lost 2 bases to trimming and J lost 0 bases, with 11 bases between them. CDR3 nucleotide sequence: TGCAGTGCTAGATGGAGGGGGAGTAGCAATCAGCCCCAGCATTTT. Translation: CSARWRGSSNQPQHF.

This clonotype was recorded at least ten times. The CDR3: CATSEANSGYTF. The CDR3 bases are TGTGCCACGTCGGAGGCTAATTCTGGCTACACCTTC. V usage is TRBV24-1 and J usage is TRBJ1-2, with D uncertain. Germline V gene data show CDR1 as KGHDR and CDR2 as SFDVKD. This CDR3 spans 12 amino acids. V gave up 10 bases and J gave up 7 bases, with 15 bases separating them.

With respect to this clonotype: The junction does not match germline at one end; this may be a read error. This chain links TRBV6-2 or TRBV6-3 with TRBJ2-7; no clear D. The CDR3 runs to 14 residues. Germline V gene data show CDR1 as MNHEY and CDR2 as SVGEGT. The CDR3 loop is CASRYSRTAYEQYF. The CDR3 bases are TGTGCCAGCAGATACTCTAGGACGGCGTACGAGCAGTACTTC.

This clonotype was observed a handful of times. The CDR3 DNA is TGTGCCATCGGGGATTTACCCCAGCATTTT. As protein: CAIGDLPQHF. The J gene is TRBJ1-5, the V gene TRBV10-3; D is undetermined. Germline-derived CDR1 and CDR2 are ENHRY and SYGVKD. V was trimmed by 8 bases and J by 10 bases, leaving 9 bases between them. The CDR3 has 10 residues.

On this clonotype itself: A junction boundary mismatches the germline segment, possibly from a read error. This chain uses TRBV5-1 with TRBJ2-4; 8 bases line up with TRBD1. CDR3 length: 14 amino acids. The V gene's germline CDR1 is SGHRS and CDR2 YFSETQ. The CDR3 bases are TGCGCCAGCAGGTTGGGGACAGGTCAAAACATTCAGTACTTC. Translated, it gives CASRLGTGQNIQYF.

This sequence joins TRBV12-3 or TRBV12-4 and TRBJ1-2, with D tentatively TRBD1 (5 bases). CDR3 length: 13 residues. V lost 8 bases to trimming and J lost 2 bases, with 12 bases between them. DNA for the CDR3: TGTGCCAGCGGTTGGGGCCTAAACTATGGCTACACCTTC. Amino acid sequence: CASGWGLNYGYTF.

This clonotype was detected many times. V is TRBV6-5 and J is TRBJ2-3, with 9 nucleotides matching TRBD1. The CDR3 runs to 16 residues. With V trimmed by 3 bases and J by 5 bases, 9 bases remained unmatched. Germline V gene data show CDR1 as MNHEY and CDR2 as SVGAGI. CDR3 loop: CASSYWTGVQGDTQYF. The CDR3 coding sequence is TGTGCCAGCAGTTATTGGACAGGGGTACAAGGAGATACGCAGTATTTT.

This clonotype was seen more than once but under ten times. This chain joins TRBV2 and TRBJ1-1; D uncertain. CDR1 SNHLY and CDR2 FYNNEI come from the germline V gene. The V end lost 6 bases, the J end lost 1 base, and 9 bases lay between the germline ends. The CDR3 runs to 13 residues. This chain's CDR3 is CASRDNWNTEAFF. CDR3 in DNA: TGTGCCAGCAGAGATAATTGGAACACTGAAGCTTTCTTT. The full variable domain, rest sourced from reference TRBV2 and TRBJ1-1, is EPEVTQTPSHQVTQMGQEVILRCVPISNHLYFYWYRQILGQKVEFLVSFYNNEISEKSEIFDDQFSVERPDGSNFTLKIRSTKLEDSAMYFCASRDNWNTEAFFGQGTRLTVV.

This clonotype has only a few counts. CDR3 sequence (DNA): TGTGCCAGCAGTTTTGGGGCAGGTAGTCGTTTCACAGATACGCAGTATTTT. It specifies CASSFGAGSRFTDTQYF. The chain uses TRBV28 and TRBJ2-3; a possible D gene is TRBD1 (5 bases). CDR3 length equals 17 residues. V lost 3 bases and J 2 bases, leaving 18 bases between the germline ends. Germline V lookup: CDR1 MDHEN, CDR2 SYDVKM.

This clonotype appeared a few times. The CDR3 region is CASSLGGGSGNQPQHF. The CDR3 DNA sequence: TGTGCCAGCAGTCTGGGTGGGGGTTCGGGCAATCAGCCCCAGCATTTT. The chain joins TRBV12-3 or TRBV12-4 to TRBJ1-5; maybe TRBD1 (5 bases). V lost 5 bases to trimming and J lost 2 bases, with 16 bases between them. This CDR3 has 16 amino acids.

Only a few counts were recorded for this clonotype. The CDR3 region is CASSVSWGNQPQHF. The CDR3 nucleotides read TGTGCCAGCAGCGTTTCCTGGGGCAATCAGCCCCAGCATTTT. V is TRBV9 and J is TRBJ1-5, with D unclear. The CDR3 has 14 residues. Trimming left V 2 bases short and J 2 bases short, with 8 bases between. In germline, CDR1 is SGDLS, CDR2 YYNGEE. The whole variable domain, filled in from reference TRBV9 and TRBJ1-5, reads DSGVTQTPKHLITATGQRVTLRCSPRSGDLSVYWYQQSLDQGLQFLIQYYNGEERAKGNILERFSAQQFPDLHSELNLSSLELGDSALYFCASSVSWGNQPQHFGDGTRLSIL.

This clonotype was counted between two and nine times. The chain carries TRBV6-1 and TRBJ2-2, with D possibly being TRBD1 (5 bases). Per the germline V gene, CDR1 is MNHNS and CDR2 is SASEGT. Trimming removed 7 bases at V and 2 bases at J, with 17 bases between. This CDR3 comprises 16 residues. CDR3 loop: CASTPQGRVNTGELFF. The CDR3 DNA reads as TGTGCCAGCACCCCGCAGGGAAGGGTAAACACCGGGGAGCTGTTTTTT.

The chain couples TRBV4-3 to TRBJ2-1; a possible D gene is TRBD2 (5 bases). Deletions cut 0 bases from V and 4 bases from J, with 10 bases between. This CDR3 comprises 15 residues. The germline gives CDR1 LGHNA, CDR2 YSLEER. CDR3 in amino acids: CASSQDFGGYNEQFF. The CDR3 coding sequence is TGCGCCAGCAGCCAAGATTTTGGAGGTTACAATGAGCAGTTCTTC.

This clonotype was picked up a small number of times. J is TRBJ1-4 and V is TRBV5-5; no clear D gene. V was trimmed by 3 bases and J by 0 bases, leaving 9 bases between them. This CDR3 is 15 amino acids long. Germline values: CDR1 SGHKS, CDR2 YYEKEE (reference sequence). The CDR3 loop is CASSYTGATNEKLFF. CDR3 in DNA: TGTGCCAGCAGCTATACCGGGGCAACTAATGAAAAACTGTTTTTT. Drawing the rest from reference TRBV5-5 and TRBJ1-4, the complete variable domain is DAGVTQSPTHLIKTRGQQVTLRCSPISGHKSVSWYQQVLGQGPQFIFQYYEKEERGRGNFPDRFSARQFPNYSSELNVNALLLGDSALYLCASSYTGATNEKLFFGSGTQLSVL.

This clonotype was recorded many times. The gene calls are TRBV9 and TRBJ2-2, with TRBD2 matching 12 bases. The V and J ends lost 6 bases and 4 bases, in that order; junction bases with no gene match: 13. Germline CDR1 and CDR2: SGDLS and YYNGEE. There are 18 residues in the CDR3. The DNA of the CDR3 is TGTGCCAGCAACCCTGGACTAGCGGGGCCGCCGGCCACCGGGGAGCTGTTTTTT. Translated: CASNPGLAGPPATGELFF.

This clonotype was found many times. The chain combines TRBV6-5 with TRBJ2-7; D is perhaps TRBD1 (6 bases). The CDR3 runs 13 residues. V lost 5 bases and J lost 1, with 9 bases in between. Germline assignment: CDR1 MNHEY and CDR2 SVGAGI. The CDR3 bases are TGTGCCAGCAGTGGACAGTGGTCCTACGAGCAGTACTTC. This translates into CASSGQWSYEQYF.

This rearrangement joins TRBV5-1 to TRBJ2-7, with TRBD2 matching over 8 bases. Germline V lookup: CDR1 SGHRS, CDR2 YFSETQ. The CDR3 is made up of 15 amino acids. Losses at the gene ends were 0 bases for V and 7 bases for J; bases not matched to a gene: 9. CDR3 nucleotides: TGCGCCAGCAGCTTGGCCCCGGGGGGGGCTACGGAGCAGTACGTC. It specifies CASSLAPGGATEQYV.

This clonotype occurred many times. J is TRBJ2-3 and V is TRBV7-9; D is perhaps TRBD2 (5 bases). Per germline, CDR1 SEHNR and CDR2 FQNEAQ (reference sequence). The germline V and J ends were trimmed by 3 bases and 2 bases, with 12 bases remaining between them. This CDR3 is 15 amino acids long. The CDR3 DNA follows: TGTGCCAGCAGCTTTTTAAGCGGCGCCACAGATACGCAGTATTTT. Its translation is CASSFLSGATDTQYF.

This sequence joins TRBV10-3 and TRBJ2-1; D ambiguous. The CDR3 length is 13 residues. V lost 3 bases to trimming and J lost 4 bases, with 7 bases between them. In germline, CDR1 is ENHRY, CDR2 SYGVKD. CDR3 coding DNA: TGTGCCATCAGTGATAGGTATTACAATGAGCAGTTCTTC. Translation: CAISDRYYNEQFF.

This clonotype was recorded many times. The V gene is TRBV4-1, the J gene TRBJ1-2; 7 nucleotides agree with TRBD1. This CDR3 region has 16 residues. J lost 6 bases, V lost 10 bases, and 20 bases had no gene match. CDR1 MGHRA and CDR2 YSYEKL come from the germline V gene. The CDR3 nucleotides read TGCGCCACTTCGACCCCGGACAGGCGAACAAAGAATGGCTACACCTTC. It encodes CATSTPDRRTKNGYTF.

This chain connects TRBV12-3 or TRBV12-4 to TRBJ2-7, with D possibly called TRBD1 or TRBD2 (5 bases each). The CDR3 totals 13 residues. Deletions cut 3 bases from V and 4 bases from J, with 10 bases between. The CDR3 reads CASSLGEAYEQYF. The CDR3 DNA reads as TGTGCCAGCAGTTTGGGGGAAGCATACGAGCAGTACTTC.

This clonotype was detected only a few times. The CDR3 spells CASSVGTGIETQYF. DNA for the CDR3: TGTGCCAGCAGCGTAGGGACAGGGATTGAGACCCAGTACTTC. This chain uses TRBV9 with TRBJ2-5; 8 positions agree with TRBD1. The CDR3 runs to 14 residues. After removal of 0 bases from V and 5 bases from J, the junction contained 3 bases not matched to a gene. Germline V gene sequence: CDR1 SGDLS, CDR2 YYNGEE.

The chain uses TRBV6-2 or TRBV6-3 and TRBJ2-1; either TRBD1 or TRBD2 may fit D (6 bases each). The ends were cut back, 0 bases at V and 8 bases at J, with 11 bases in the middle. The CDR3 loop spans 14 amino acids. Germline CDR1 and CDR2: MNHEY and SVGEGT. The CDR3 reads CASSYSMGGDEQFF. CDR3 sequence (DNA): TGTGCCAGCAGTTACTCGATGGGGGGCGATGAGCAGTTCTTC.

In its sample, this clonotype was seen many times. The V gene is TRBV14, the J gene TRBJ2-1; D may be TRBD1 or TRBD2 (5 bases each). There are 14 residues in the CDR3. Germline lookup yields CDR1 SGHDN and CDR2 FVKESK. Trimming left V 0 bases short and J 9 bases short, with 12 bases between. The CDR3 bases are TGTGCCAGCAGCCAAGAACGGGACGGTACTGAGCAGTTCTTC. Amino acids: CASSQERDGTEQFF.

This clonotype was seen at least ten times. CDR3 region: CASSSTRQGVYEQYF. DNA for the CDR3: TGTGCCAGCAGCTCAACCCGACAGGGGGTGTACGAGCAGTACTTC. The chain links TRBV7-9 to TRBJ2-7, with 9 nucleotides matching TRBD1. The junction had 8 bases not matched to a gene; V was cut back by 4 bases and J by 4 bases. The CDR3 is 15 amino acids. CDR1 is SEHNR, CDR2 FQNEAQ, per germline (reference sequence).

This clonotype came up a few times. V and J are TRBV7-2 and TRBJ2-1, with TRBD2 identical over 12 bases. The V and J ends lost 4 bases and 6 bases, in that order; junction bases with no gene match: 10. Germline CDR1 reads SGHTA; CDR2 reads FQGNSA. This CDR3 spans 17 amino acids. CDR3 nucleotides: TGTGCCAGCAGCTGGATCATGACTAGCGGGGGCTTCAATGAGCAGTTCTTC. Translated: CASSWIMTSGGFNEQFF.

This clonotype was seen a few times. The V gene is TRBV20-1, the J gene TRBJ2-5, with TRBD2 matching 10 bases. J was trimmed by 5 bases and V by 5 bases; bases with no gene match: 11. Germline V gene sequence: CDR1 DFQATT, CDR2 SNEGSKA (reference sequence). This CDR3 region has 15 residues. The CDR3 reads CSARTGTSESETQYF. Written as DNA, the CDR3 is TGCAGTGCTCGGACCGGGACTAGCGAATCGGAGACCCAGTACTTC.

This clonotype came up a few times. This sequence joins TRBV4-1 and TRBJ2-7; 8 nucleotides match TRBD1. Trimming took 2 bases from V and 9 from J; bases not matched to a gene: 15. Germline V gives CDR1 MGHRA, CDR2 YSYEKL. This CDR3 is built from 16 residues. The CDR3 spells CASSQSPDRGLNGQYF. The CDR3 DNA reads TGCGCCAGCAGCCAATCACCAGACAGGGGATTGAACGGGCAGTACTTC.